This entry lists 27 T cell receptor beta chains sequenced from one sample in a study of blood T cell repertoires in COVID-19. Clones were sequenced by immunoSEQ multiplex PCR, and TCRdb holds only the in-frame ones, with some missing. This table holds over 200,000 clones, 89% found once. Sequenced sample: PBMCs or T cells enriched from blood (not recorded which). The receptor source for this set is a woman in her twenties or thirties with acute COVID-19.

This clone was seen only once. The genes are TRBV4-1 and TRBJ2-1; 8 bases fit TRBD1. Looked up from germline, CDR1 is MGHRA and CDR2 is YSYEKL. CDR3 length: 15 amino acids. Losses at the gene ends were 1 base for V and 6 bases for J; bases not matched to a gene: 5. In DNA, the CDR3 is TGCGCCAGCAGCCAAGGGGACAGGCCTTTCAATGAGCAGTTCTTC. Translating it yields CASSQGDRPFNEQFF.

The rearrangement uses TRBV28 and TRBJ1-5, with 8 bases that match TRBD1. This CDR3 has 15 residues. After removal of 6 bases from V and 6 bases from J, the junction contained 10 bases not matched to a gene. The germline V gene has CDR1 MDHEN and CDR2 SYDVKM. Here the CDR3 DNA reads TGTGCCAGCAGCCGTCAGGGGGCGAGGGGTCAGCCCCAGCATTTT. Protein: CASSRQGARGQPQHF.

This chain's CDR3 is CASSDRTGGAFF. The DNA of the CDR3 is TGTGCCAGCAGCGACCGAACAGGGGGAGCTTTCTTT. This sequence joins TRBV3-1 (or the pseudogene TRBV3-2) and TRBJ1-1, with 8 bases identical to TRBD1. The CDR3 runs 12 residues. Germline CDR1 is LGHDT and CDR2 is YNNKEL (reference sequence). V was pared by 5 bases and J by 10 bases, with 6 bases of the junction left unmatched.

The DNA for the CDR3 is TGTGCCAGCAGCTTGGGTCCAGGGGGAAGACTAGATTCACCCCTCCACTTT. As protein: CASSLGPGGRLDSPLHF. The V call is TRBV5-5, the J call TRBJ1-6, with TRBD1 matching 7 bases. The germline V gene encodes CDR1 SGHKS and CDR2 YYEKEE (reference sequence). This CDR3 region has 17 residues. Trimming took 0 bases from V and 8 from J; bases not matched to a gene: 11.

The genes are TRBV11-2 and TRBJ2-7; tentatively, D is TRBD1 (6 bases). With 1 base removed from V and 6 bases from J, the gap between germline ends came to 13 bases. This CDR3 is 14 amino acids long. From germline, CDR1 is SGHAT and CDR2 FQNNGV. The CDR3 nucleotides read TGTGCCAGCAGCTTAGTGGCAGGGGTGGTCGAGCAGTACTTC. Its translation: CASSLVAGVVEQYF.

V usage is TRBV6-5 and J usage is TRBJ2-6; 7 bases match TRBD2. The V gene's germline CDR1 is MNHEY and CDR2 SVGAGI. CDR3 length equals 14 residues. J lost 0 bases, V lost 10 bases, and 3 bases had no gene match. The CDR3 nucleotides are TGTGCCACCTCGGGGGGCTCTGGGGCCAACGTCCTGACTTTC. It encodes CATSGGSGANVLTF.

The rearrangement uses TRBV9 and TRBJ1-2; D ambiguous. Deletions cut 2 bases from V and 7 bases from J, with 18 bases between. Germline loops: CDR1 SGDLS, CDR2 YYNGEE. The CDR3 covers 15 residues. CDR3 coding DNA: TGTGCCAGCAGCGTGCGCGGAACCTTAGGCGGTGGCTACACCTTC. Translated, it gives CASSVRGTLGGGYTF.

This clone was counted a few times. V and J are TRBV25-1 and TRBJ1-3; maybe TRBD1 (6 bases). V was shortened by 2 bases and J by 4 bases, with 12 bases between the two germline ends. The CDR3 loop spans 15 amino acids. Germline lookup yields CDR1 MGHDK and CDR2 SYGVNS. The CDR3 region is CASSEGGAGGNTIYF. CDR3 DNA sequence: TGTGCCAGCAGTGAAGGGGGCGCTGGGGGAAACACCATATATTTT. Using reference TRBV25-1 and TRBJ1-3 for the parts outside the CDR3, the full variable domain is EADIYQTPRYLVIGTGKKITLECSQTMGHDKMYWYQQDPGMELHLIHYSYGVNSTEKGDLSSESTVSRIRTEHFPLTLESARPSHTSQYLCASSEGGAGGNTIYFGEGSWLTVV.

V gene TRBV19 combines with J gene TRBJ1-5, with D unclear. This CDR3 is built from 13 residues. Between the trimmed V and J ends, which lost 6 bases and 4 bases, there was a span of 10 bases. Germline values: CDR1 LNHDA, CDR2 SQIVND (reference sequence). The CDR3 DNA reads as TGTGCCAGTAGCCGAGCACTGAATCAGCCCCAGCATTTT. This gives the protein CASSRALNQPQHF.

The gene calls are TRBV4-3 and TRBJ1-2; D perhaps matches TRBD1 (6 bases). CDR1 is LGHNA and CDR2 is YSLEER in the germline V gene. The CDR3 totals 15 residues. Trimming left V 1 base short and J 3 bases short, with 12 bases between. The CDR3 coding sequence is TGCGCCAGCAGCCAAGGTGGGGACATTTACTATGGCTACACCTTC. This gives the protein CASSQGGDIYYGYTF.

This chain joins TRBV7-9 and TRBJ1-3, with 7 bases aligning to TRBD1. Germline lookup yields CDR1 SEHNR and CDR2 FQNEAQ (reference sequence). The CDR3 loop spans 14 amino acids. V lost 3 bases to trimming and J lost 4 bases; unmatched junction nucleotides: 3. CDR3 loop: CASSLTGSGNTIYF. Written as DNA, the CDR3 is TGTGCCAGCAGCTTGACAGGGTCGGGAAACACCATATATTTT.

The chain has TRBV28 and TRBJ2-3; 7 bases line up with TRBD2. The CDR3 loop spans 14 amino acids. V shed 7 bases and J 0 bases; nucleotides not matched to a gene: 4. The germline gives CDR1 MDHEN, CDR2 SYDVKM. CDR3 loop: CASNARGSTDTQYF. The CDR3 region has the DNA TGTGCCAGCAACGCGCGGGGGAGCACAGATACGCAGTATTTT.

V usage is TRBV10-3 and J usage is TRBJ1-2; D is perhaps TRBD1 (5 bases). V was clipped by 6 bases and J by 2 bases, with 7 bases between them. CDR1 ENHRY and CDR2 SYGVKD come from the germline V gene. The CDR3 contains 12 residues. Here the CDR3 reads CAIRGLNYGYTF. The CDR3 nucleotides are TGTGCCATCAGGGGGCTGAACTATGGCTACACCTTC.

The chain uses TRBV5-6 and TRBJ1-2, with D possibly TRBD1 on 6 matching bases. V gave up 3 bases and J gave up 4 bases, with 7 bases separating them. CDR3 length: 12 amino acids. Germline V gene sequence: CDR1 SGHDT, CDR2 YYEEEE. The CDR3 loop reads CASSSDSYGYTF. The CDR3 nucleotides are TGTGCCAGCAGCTCGGACAGCTATGGCTACACCTTC.

V is TRBV5-1 and J is TRBJ2-3, with TRBD2 matching 9 bases. The V gene end was trimmed by 0 bases and the J gene end by 0 bases; junction bases not matched to a gene: 5. Looked up from germline, CDR1 is SGHRS and CDR2 is YFSETQ. The CDR3 is 17 residues long. The CDR3 coding sequence is TGCGCCAGCAGCTTGGTTAGCGGGGGCCTTAGCACAGATACGCAGTATTTT. Residues: CASSLVSGGLSTDTQYF.

This chain links TRBV5-6 with TRBJ2-2; 7 nucleotides agree with TRBD2. CDR3 length equals 16 residues. J gave up 4 bases and V 0 bases, and 6 bases lay outside the gene matches. Germline V gene data show CDR1 as SGHDT and CDR2 as YYEEEE. As DNA, the CDR3 is TGTGCCAGCAGCTTGGAGCGGGGTCGGATCACCGGGGAGCTGTTTTTT. Translated, it gives CASSLERGRITGELFF.

V usage is TRBV9 and J usage is TRBJ2-1; 13 nucleotides match TRBD2. Germline V gene data show CDR1 as SGDLS and CDR2 as YYNGEE. The length of the CDR3 is 14 residues. V gave up 4 bases and J gave up 7 bases; unmatched junction bases: 2. The CDR3 reads CASSTSGGANEQFF. Written as DNA, the CDR3 is TGTGCCAGCAGCACTAGCGGGGGGGCAAATGAGCAGTTCTTC. The full variable domain, its missing parts supplied by reference TRBV9 and TRBJ2-1, is DSGVTQTPKHLITATGQRVTLRCSPRSGDLSVYWYQQSLDQGLQFLIQYYNGEERAKGNILERFSAQQFPDLHSELNLSSLELGDSALYFCASSTSGGANEQFFGPGTRLTVL.

There are a few counts of this clone. V usage is TRBV29-1 and J usage is TRBJ1-1; TRBD1 is a possible D gene (5 bases). Trimming stripped 7 bases from V and 4 bases from J, with 10 bases between. Germline V gene data show CDR1 as SQVTM and CDR2 as ANQGSEA. The CDR3 totals 11 residues. CDR3 nucleotide sequence: TGCAGCGCCAGGGATGGCACTGAAGCTTTCTTT. Translated, it gives CSARDGTEAFF. Variable domain in full (rest from reference TRBV29-1 and TRBJ1-1): SAVISQKPSRDICQRGTSLTIQCQVDSQVTMMFWYRQQPGQSLTLIATANQGSEATYESGFVIDKFPISRPNLTFSTLTVSNMSPEDSSIYLCSARDGTEAFFGQGTRLTVV.

The J gene is TRBJ2-1, the V gene TRBV5-1; 9 bases are shared with TRBD1. Losses at the gene ends were 5 bases for V and 2 bases for J; bases not matched to a gene: 5. This CDR3 comprises 15 residues. The germline gives CDR1 SGHRS, CDR2 YFSETQ. The CDR3 DNA follows: TGCGCCAGCAGTAGGGACAGGGCAGCCTACAATGAGCAGTTCTTC. Encoded protein: CASSRDRAAYNEQFF.

The V gene is TRBV9, the J gene TRBJ2-7, with 8 positions matching TRBD1. The CDR3 totals 15 residues. Germline lookup yields CDR1 SGDLS and CDR2 YYNGEE. V was pared by 4 bases and J by 1 base, with 7 bases of the junction left unmatched. CDR3 residues: CASSFGTGISYEQYF. Written as DNA, the CDR3 is TGTGCCAGCAGCTTCGGGACAGGAATTTCCTACGAGCAGTACTTC.

The chain recombines TRBV11-2 with TRBJ2-3, with no clear D. V lost 5 bases to trimming and J lost 6 bases, with 18 bases between them. The germline V gene encodes CDR1 SGHAT and CDR2 FQNNGV. The CDR3 is 15 residues long. CDR3 residues: CASSAPEPPHDTQYF. The CDR3 DNA reads TGTGCCAGCAGCGCCCCGGAGCCTCCACATGATACGCAGTATTTT.

This sequence joins TRBV7-2 and TRBJ1-1, with no clear D. Germline CDR1 reads SGHTA; CDR2 reads FQGNSA. The CDR3 runs to 16 residues. V was trimmed by 0 bases and J by 0 bases, leaving 11 bases between them. The CDR3 nucleotides are TGTGCCAGCAGCTTAGCGGTCAGTCCCATGAACACTGAAGCTTTCTTT. It translates to CASSLAVSPMNTEAFF. The full variable domain, completed using reference TRBV7-2 and TRBJ1-1, is GAGVSQSPSNKVTEKGKDVELRCDPISGHTALYWYRQSLGQGLEFLIYFQGNSAPDKSGLPSDRFSAERTGGSVSTLTIQRTQQEDSAVYLCASSLAVSPMNTEAFFGQGTRLTVV.

The V call is TRBV6-2 or TRBV6-3, the J call TRBJ2-7, with D perhaps TRBD1 (6 bases). The germline CDR1 and CDR2 sequences are MNHEY and SVGEGT. This CDR3 has 15 amino acids. Deletions cut 2 bases from V and 2 bases from J, with 13 bases between. DNA for the CDR3: TGTGCCAGCAGTTACGTTTCGGACAGCCCCTACGAGCAGTACTTC. Translating it yields CASSYVSDSPYEQYF.

This chain uses TRBV7-2 with TRBJ2-1; 10 bases match TRBD2. The trim removed 1 base at V and 7 bases at J, leaving 7 bases unmatched. CDR1 and CDR2 (germline): SGHTA, FQGNSA. The CDR3 runs to 16 residues. Here the CDR3 DNA reads TGTGCCAGCAGCTTAGGGGGACTAGCGTCTTGGAATGAGCAGTTCTTC. It is translated as CASSLGGLASWNEQFF.

The CDR3 DNA reads as TGTGCCAGTAGTATAGGTGGAGGGATAGGTTTTACCAATCAGCCCCAGCATTTT. Translating it yields CASSIGGGIGFTNQPQHF. The V and J genes are TRBV19 and TRBJ1-5; no clear D gene. This CDR3 is 18 amino acids long. The germline gives CDR1 LNHDA, CDR2 SQIVND (reference sequence). V lost 1 base and J lost 3, with 19 bases in between.

The gene calls are TRBV2 and TRBJ2-2; D is uncertain. The CDR3 has 11 amino acids. Between the trimmed V and J ends, which lost 8 bases and 7 bases, there was a span of 8 bases. Germline V gene sequence: CDR1 SNHLY, CDR2 FYNNEI. CDR3 bases: TGTGCCAGCCTCTCCGTCGGGGAGCTGTTTTTT. Encoded protein: CASLSVGELFF.

The chain couples TRBV4-1 to TRBJ2-7; 8 bases line up with TRBD2. The V gene end was trimmed by 0 bases and the J gene end by 6 bases; junction bases not matched to a gene: 10. Looked up from germline, CDR1 is MGHRA and CDR2 is YSYEKL. The CDR3 runs to 16 residues. DNA of the CDR3: TGCGCCAGCAGCCAAGATAGCGGACTAGCATTTGCCGAGCAGTACTTC. Protein product: CASSQDSGLAFAEQYF.